The 21 T cell receptor beta chains given below trace back to one sample, sequenced in a study of blood T cells in healthy people across ages. A J-beta primer mix and a sample-barcoded 5' primer were used in a second PCR of about 7 to 12 cycles. TCRdb redid the calling of the 5' RACE reads with MiXCR, one entry per CDR3 protein. The sample consists of about 650,000 distinct CDR3 sequences, about 34% of them appearing once. The sequencing sample was made of blood. The receptors here all came from a woman of 80 years or more in good health.

This clonotype was picked up one time. The genes are TRBV20-1 and TRBJ1-2; 7 positions match TRBD1. V trimming: 6 bases; J trimming: 3 bases; junction bases outside the gene matches: 7. There are 13 residues in the CDR3. Per the germline V gene, CDR1 is DFQATT and CDR2 is SNEGSKA (reference sequence). This CDR3 is CSARTGAHYGYTF. The CDR3 nucleotides are TGCAGTGCAAGAACAGGGGCCCACTATGGCTACACCTTC.

This clonotype was recorded a few times. This chain joins TRBV5-1 and TRBJ1-2; D remains ambiguous. V lost 0 bases and J 0 bases, leaving 9 bases between the germline ends. From germline, CDR1 is SGHRS and CDR2 YFSETQ. This CDR3 has 15 amino acids. CDR3 nucleotides: TGCGCCAGCAGCTTGGAAGCAACGTCTAACTATGGCTACACCTTC. Translated, it gives CASSLEATSNYGYTF. The entire variable domain, with the rest obtained from reference TRBV5-1 and TRBJ1-2, is as follows: KAGVTQTPRYLIKTRGQQVTLSCSPISGHRSVSWYQQTPGQGLQFLFEYFSETQRNKGNFPGRFSGRQFSNSRSEMNVSTLELGDSALYLCASSLEATSNYGYTFGSGTRLTVV.

This clonotype was picked up many times. This chain links TRBV20-1 with TRBJ2-7, with 9 bases that match TRBD1. This CDR3 has 16 residues. V shed 1 base and J 2 bases; nucleotides not matched to a gene: 9. The germline V gene encodes CDR1 DFQATT and CDR2 SNEGSKA (reference sequence). CDR3 loop: CSARGRQGGIAYEQYF. The CDR3 DNA reads TGCAGTGCTAGAGGTAGACAGGGGGGAATCGCCTACGAGCAGTACTTC.

For this clonotype: Since a much larger clone is just one base distant, this may be a read error. The chain uses TRBV11-2 and TRBJ1-4; 7 nucleotides align to TRBD1. CDR1 and CDR2 (germline): SGHAT, FQNNGV. This CDR3 is 17 amino acids long. CDR3 DNA: TGTGTCAGCAGCCGCGGGACAGTCGCTTCAACTAATGAAAAACTGTTTTTT. It yields the protein CVSSRGTVASTNEKLFF.

This clonotype was recorded at least ten times. The rearrangement uses TRBV10-3 and TRBJ1-2; TRBD1 might be the D (5 bases). V shed 3 bases and J shed 5 bases, with 16 bases lying between them. Germline V gives CDR1 ENHRY, CDR2 SYGVKD. The CDR3 is 15 amino acids. CDR3 sequence: CAISDWGGKDYGYTF. CDR3 sequence (DNA): TGTGCCATCAGTGATTGGGGGGGGAAGGATTATGGCTACACCTTC.

The CDR3: CASSYWTGATSVRSYEQFF. Written as DNA, the CDR3 is TGTGCCAGCAGCTACTGGACAGGGGCGACTAGCGTTCGATCATATGAGCAGTTCTTC. J is TRBJ2-1 and V is TRBV4-2; the D gene is possibly TRBD1 (9 bases). Germline V gene sequence: CDR1 LGHNA, CDR2 YNFKEQ. Trimming took 5 bases from V and 8 from J, leaving 31 bases between them. This CDR3 region has 19 residues.

This clonotype was counted at least ten times. This chain links TRBV27 with TRBJ1-2, with D hard to call. The ends were cut back, 7 bases at V and 4 bases at J, with 19 bases in the middle. This CDR3 contains 15 residues. Germline assignment: CDR1 MNHEY and CDR2 SMNVEV (reference sequence). This CDR3 reads CASTLDAERPYGYTF. Written as DNA, the CDR3 is TGTGCCAGCACCTTGGACGCAGAGCGACCCTATGGCTACACCTTC.

This clonotype was counted ten times or more. V and J are TRBV11-2 and TRBJ2-3, with TRBD2 identical over 7 bases. This CDR3 is built from 16 residues. Germline assignment: CDR1 SGHAT and CDR2 FQNNGV. Losses at the gene ends were 1 base for V and 4 bases for J; bases not matched to a gene: 8. DNA of the CDR3: TGTGCCAGCAGCTTAGCGATAGCGGGTTGGGCAGATACGCAGTATTTT. It is translated as CASSLAIAGWADTQYF.

This clonotype was recorded many times. V is TRBV2 and J is TRBJ2-1, with D tentatively TRBD1 (5 bases). The CDR3 length is 13 residues. The V gene's germline CDR1 is SNHLY and CDR2 FYNNEI. The V gene lost 3 bases and the J gene lost 9 bases, with 12 bases spanning the gap. The CDR3 sequence is CASSEGQLGEQFF. CDR3 coding DNA: TGTGCCAGCAGTGAGGGGCAGCTTGGTGAGCAGTTCTTC.

This clonotype was detected ten times or more. J is TRBJ1-4 and V is TRBV4-3, with 8 bases fitting TRBD1. CDR1 and CDR2 from the germline V gene are LGHNA and YSLEER. The CDR3 spans 15 residues. The V and J ends lost 1 base and 6 bases, in that order; junction bases with no gene match: 4. CDR3 nucleotide sequence: TGCGCCAGCAGCCAAGTACAGGGGGATCATGAAAAACTGTTTTTT. It yields the protein CASSQVQGDHEKLFF.

This clonotype has a handful of counts. The chain recombines TRBV7-8 with TRBJ1-5; TRBD1 is a possible D gene (5 bases). V shed 5 bases and J shed 2 bases, with 10 bases lying between them. CDR1 and CDR2 (germline): SGHVS, FQNEAQ. CDR3 length equals 14 residues. The CDR3, as DNA: TGTGCCAGCAGCGAGGGGCTGGGCAATCAGCCCCAGCATTTT. It translates to CASSEGLGNQPQHF.

To note about this clonotype: Given a much more abundant clone one base away, this may be a read error. The rearrangement joins TRBV3-1 to TRBJ2-1, with D unresolved. V lost 2 bases to trimming and J lost 13 bases, with 9 bases between them. Looked up from germline, CDR1 is LGHDT and CDR2 is YNNKEL (reference sequence). The length of the CDR3 is 11 residues. CDR3 loop: CASSQIETQFF. The CDR3 DNA sequence: TGTGCCAGCAGCCAAATCGAGACCCAGTTCTTC.

The chain links TRBV12-3 or TRBV12-4 to TRBJ1-2; TRBD1 aligns across 7 bases. V shed 3 bases, J shed 6 bases, and the junction held 10 bases outside the gene matches. This CDR3 has 15 residues. The chain's CDR3 is CASSFSDRVFNGYTF. CDR3 in DNA: TGTGCCAGCAGTTTCTCTGACAGGGTGTTCAATGGCTACACCTTC.

This clonotype was counted ten times or more. The chain links TRBV6-2 or TRBV6-3 to TRBJ2-3; D tentatively reads TRBD1 or TRBD2 (5 bases each). The V end was cut by 6 bases, the J end by 10 bases, with 23 bases between. Germline-derived CDR1 and CDR2 are MNHEY and SVGEGT. CDR3 size: 15 residues. The CDR3 DNA reads TGTGCCAGCAGCCCACTTAGAGGGCAGGGACGGGCGCAGTATTTT. It encodes CASSPLRGQGRAQYF.

This clonotype was counted at least ten times. CDR3 sequence: CSASGRSAYEQYF. In DNA, the CDR3 is TGCAGTGCTAGTGGTCGGTCGGCCTACGAGCAGTACTTC. The chain employs TRBV20-1 and TRBJ2-7; D not certain. V lost 3 bases to trimming and J lost 2 bases, with 11 bases between them. The CDR3 length is 13 residues. CDR1 DFQATT and CDR2 SNEGSKA come from the germline V gene (reference sequence).

This clonotype was seen at least ten times. The chain is built from TRBV15 and TRBJ2-7, with D uncertain. The CDR3 has 15 residues. Germline CDR1 is LNHNV and CDR2 is YYDKDF (reference sequence). Between the trimmed V and J ends, which lost 0 bases and 1 base, there was a span of 10 bases. The CDR3 is CATSRDRLRSYEQYF. For the CDR3, the DNA is TGTGCCACCAGCAGAGACAGACTCCGATCCTACGAGCAGTACTTC.

As to this clonotype: This clone may be a read error of a much larger clone one base away. The chain joins TRBV7-9 to TRBJ1-1; D is undetermined. CDR3 length equals 13 residues. Germline CDR1 reads SEHNR; CDR2 reads FQNEAQ (reference sequence). V gave up 7 bases and J gave up 3 bases, with 12 bases separating them. The CDR3 DNA is TGTGCCAGCAACTCCGATGGGGACACTGAAGCTTTCTTT. As protein: CASNSDGDTEAFF.

The genes are TRBV20-1 and TRBJ2-4, with D possibly being TRBD1 (6 bases). The J call may not be correct, given that the DNA end is closer to TRBJ2-5. The CDR3 contains 14 residues. Germline CDR1 reads DFQATT; CDR2 reads SNEGSKA (reference sequence). Written as DNA, the CDR3 is TGCAGTGCTAGAGCTTGGGGGCGCGGGGAGACCCAGTACTTC. It specifies CSARAWGRGETQYF.

With respect to this clonotype: The junction departs from the called germline gene at one end, perhaps through a read error. The rearrangement joins TRBV7-2 to TRBJ1-2; 9 nucleotides line up with TRBD1. Germline values: CDR1 SGHTA, CDR2 FQGNSA. The CDR3 is 15 residues long. The DNA for the CDR3 is TGTGCCGGCAGCTTAGGGGGGACAGGGCGGTATGGCTACACCTTC. It specifies CAGSLGGTGRYGYTF.

The V gene is TRBV21-1, the J gene TRBJ1-6; the table's D call TRBD1 went unverified against the DNA. TRBV21-1 represents a pseudogene. CDR3 length equals 18 residues. CDR3 region: CASSSRSPIQGENSPPHF. In DNA form, the CDR3 reads TGTGCCAGCAGCTCCCGATCTCCTATACAGGGAGAGAATTCACCCCCCCACTTT.

This chain uses TRBV5-1 with TRBJ1-2; TRBD1 matches at 7 bases. The CDR3 is 15 amino acids. Trimming cost V 4 bases and J 4 bases; bases outside gene matches: 10. Germline-derived CDR1 and CDR2 are SGHRS and YFSETQ. CDR3 amino acids: CASSATGDPSYGYTF. In nucleotides, the CDR3 is TGCGCCAGCAGCGCAACAGGGGACCCCAGCTATGGCTACACCTTC.